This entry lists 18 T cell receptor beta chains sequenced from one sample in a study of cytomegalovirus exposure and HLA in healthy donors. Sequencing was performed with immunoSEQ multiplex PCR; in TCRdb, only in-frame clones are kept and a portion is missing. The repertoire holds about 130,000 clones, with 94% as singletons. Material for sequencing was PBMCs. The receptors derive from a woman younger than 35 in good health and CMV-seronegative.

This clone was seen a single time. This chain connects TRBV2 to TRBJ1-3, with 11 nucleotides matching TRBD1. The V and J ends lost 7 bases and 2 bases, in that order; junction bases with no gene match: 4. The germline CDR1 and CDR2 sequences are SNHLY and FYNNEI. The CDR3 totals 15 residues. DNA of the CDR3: TGTGCCAGCAAGGACAGGGGGCTGCCTGGAAACACCATATATTTT. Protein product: CASKDRGLPGNTIYF.

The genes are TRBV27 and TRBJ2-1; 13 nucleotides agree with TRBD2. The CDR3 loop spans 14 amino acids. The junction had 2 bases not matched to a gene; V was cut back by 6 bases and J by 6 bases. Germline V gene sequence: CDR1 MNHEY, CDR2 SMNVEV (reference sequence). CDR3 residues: CASRLAGGPNEQFF. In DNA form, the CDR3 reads TGTGCCAGCAGACTAGCGGGAGGGCCCAATGAGCAGTTCTTC.

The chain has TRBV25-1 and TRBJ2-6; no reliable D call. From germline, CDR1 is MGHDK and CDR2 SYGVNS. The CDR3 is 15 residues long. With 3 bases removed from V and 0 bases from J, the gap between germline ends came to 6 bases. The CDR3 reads CASSDASSGANVLTF. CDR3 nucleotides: TGTGCCAGCAGTGATGCTAGCTCTGGGGCCAACGTCCTGACTTTC.

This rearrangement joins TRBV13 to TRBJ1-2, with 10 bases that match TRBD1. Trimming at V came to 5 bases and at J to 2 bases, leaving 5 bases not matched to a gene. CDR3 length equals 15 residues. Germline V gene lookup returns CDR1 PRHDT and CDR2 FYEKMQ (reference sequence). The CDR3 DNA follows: TGTGCCAGCAGCCCTTGGGACAGGGGAAACTATGGCTACACCTTC. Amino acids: CASSPWDRGNYGYTF.

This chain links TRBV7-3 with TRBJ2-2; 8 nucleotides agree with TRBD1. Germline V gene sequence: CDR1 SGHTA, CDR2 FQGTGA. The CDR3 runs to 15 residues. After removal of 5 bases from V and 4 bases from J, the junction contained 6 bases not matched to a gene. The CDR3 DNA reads TGTGCCAGCAGCCTATCAGGGGGCCGCACCGGGGAGCTGTTTTTT. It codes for CASSLSGGRTGELFF. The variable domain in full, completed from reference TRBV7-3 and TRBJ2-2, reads GAGVSQTPSNKVTEKGKYVELRCDPISGHTALYWYRQSLGQGPEFLIYFQGTGAADDSGLPNDRFFAVRPEGSVSTLKIQRTERGDSAVYLCASSLSGGRTGELFFGEGSRLTVL.

The CDR3 protein is CASSSGVVEAFF. The CDR3 nucleotides read TGTGCCAGCAGCTCAGGGGTTGTCGAAGCTTTCTTT. The chain joins TRBV5-4 to TRBJ1-1; possible D gene TRBD1, 6 bases. The CDR3 spans 12 residues. V dropped 3 bases and J dropped 8 bases, with 11 bases sitting between them. CDR1 SGHNT and CDR2 YYREEE come from the germline V gene (reference sequence).

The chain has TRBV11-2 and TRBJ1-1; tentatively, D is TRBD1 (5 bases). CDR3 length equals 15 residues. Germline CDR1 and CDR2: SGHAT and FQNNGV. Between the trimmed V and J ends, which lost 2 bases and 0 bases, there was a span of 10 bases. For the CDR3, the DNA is TGTGCCAGCAGCTTATCGCAGGGATTGAACACTGAAGCTTTCTTT. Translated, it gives CASSLSQGLNTEAFF.

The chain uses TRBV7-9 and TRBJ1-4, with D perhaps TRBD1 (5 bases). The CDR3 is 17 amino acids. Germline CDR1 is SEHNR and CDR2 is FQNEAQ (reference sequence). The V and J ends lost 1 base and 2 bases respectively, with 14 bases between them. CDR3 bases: TGTGCCAGCAGCTTAGAAGGCTTCGGGGGTACTAATGAAAAACTGTTTTTT. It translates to CASSLEGFGGTNEKLFF. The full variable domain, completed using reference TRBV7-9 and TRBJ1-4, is DTGVSQNPRHKITKRGQNVTFRCDPISEHNRLYWYRQTLGQGPEFLTYFQNEAQLEKSRLLSDRFSAERPKGSFSTLEIQRTEQGDSAMYLCASSLEGFGGTNEKLFFGSGTQLSVL.

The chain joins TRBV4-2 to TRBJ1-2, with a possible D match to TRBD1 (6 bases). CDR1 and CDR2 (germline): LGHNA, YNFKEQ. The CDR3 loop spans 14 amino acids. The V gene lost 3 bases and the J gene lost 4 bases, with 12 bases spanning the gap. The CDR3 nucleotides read TGTGCCAGCAGCCAGGCTGGACAGAGCTATGGCTACACCTTC. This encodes CASSQAGQSYGYTF.

CDR3 region: CASSTTGAGEKLFF. The CDR3 region has the DNA TGTGCCAGCAGTACGACAGGGGCGGGTGAAAAACTGTTTTTT. The chain carries TRBV28 and TRBJ1-4; 8 positions match TRBD1. Unmatched junction bases numbered 6, after V lost 5 bases and J lost 7 bases. The CDR3 runs 14 residues. Germline lookup yields CDR1 MDHEN and CDR2 SYDVKM. The complete variable domain, with remaining parts taken from reference TRBV28 and TRBJ1-4, reads DVKVTQSSRYLVKRTGEKVFLECVQDMDHENMFWYRQDPGLGLRLIYFSYDVKMKEKGDIPEGYSVSREKKERFSLILESASTNQTSMYLCASSTTGAGEKLFFGSGTQLSVL.

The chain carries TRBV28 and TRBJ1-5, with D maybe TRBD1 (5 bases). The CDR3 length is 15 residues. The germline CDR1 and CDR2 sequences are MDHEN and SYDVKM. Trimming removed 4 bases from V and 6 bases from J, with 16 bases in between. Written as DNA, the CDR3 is TGTGCCAGCAGTTCACCGGGACTGGGAGGTCAGCCCCAGCATTTT. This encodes CASSSPGLGGQPQHF.

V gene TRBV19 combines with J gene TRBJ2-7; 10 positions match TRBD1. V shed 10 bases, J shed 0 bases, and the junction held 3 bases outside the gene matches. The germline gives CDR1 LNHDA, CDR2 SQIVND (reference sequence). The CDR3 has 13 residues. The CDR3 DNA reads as TGTGCCACCAGGGACAGGGGCTCCTACGAGCAGTACTTC. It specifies CATRDRGSYEQYF.

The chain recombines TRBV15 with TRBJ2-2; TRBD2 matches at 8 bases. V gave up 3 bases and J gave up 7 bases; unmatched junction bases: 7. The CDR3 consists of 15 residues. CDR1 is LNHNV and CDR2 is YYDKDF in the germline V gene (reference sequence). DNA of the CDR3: TGTGCCACCAGCAGCGGGAGGGCCGTGATCGGGGAGCTGTTTTTT. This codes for CATSSGRAVIGELFF. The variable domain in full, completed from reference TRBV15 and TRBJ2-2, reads DAMVIQNPRYQVTQFGKPVTLSCSQTLNHNVMYWYQQKSSQAPKLLFHYYDKDFNNEADTPDNFQSRRPNTSFCFLDIRSPGLGDTAMYLCATSSGRAVIGELFFGEGSRLTVL.

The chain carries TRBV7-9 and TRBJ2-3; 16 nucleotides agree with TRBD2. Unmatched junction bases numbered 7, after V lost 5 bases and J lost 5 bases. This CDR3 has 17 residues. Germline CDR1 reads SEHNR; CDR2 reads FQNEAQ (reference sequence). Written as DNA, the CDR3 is TGTGCCAGCAGCACAGGGACTAGCGGGAGGGGACGAGATACGCAGTATTTT. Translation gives CASSTGTSGRGRDTQYF.

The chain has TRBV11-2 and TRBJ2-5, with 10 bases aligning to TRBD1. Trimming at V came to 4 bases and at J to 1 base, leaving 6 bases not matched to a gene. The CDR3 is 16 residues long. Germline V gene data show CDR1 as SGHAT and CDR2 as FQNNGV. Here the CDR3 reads CASSSTGDRGQETQYF. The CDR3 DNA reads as TGTGCCAGCAGCTCTACCGGGGACAGGGGCCAAGAGACCCAGTACTTC.

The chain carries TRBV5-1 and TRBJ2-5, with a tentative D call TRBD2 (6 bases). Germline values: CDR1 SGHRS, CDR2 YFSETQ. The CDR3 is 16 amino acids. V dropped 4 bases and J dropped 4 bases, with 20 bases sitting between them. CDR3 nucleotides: TGCGCCAGCAGCCTAGGGACTGGCAGGGAGTTAGAGACCCAGTACTTC. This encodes CASSLGTGRELETQYF.

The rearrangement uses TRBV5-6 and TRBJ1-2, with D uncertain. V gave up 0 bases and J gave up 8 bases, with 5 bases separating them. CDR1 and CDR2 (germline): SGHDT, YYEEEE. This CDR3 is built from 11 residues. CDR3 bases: TGTGCCAGCAGCTTGGCCGGGGGCTACACCTTC. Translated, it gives CASSLAGGYTF.

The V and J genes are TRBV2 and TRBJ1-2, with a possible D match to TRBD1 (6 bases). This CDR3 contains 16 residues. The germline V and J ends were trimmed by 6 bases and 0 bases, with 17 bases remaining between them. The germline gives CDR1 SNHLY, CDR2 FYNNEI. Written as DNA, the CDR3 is TGTGCCAGCAGACCGGGGGGCGGGGGGACTAACTATGGCTACACCTTC. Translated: CASRPGGGGTNYGYTF.